The 27 T cell receptor beta chains in this list originate from one sample, sequenced in a study of CXCR3-negative and CXCR3-positive naive CD8 T cells (dated by TCRdb to about 2019). Sequencing took place on a NextSeq 550. The Human TCR Profiling Kit (MiLaboratory) was used to prepare UMI-labeled 5' RACE TRB cDNA libraries. After TCRdb reprocessed the reads, each CDR3 protein sequence was kept as one row, without DNA. In this sample's table one finds 100,000 to 150,000 distinct CDR3 sequences. Clones ranked in the top ten supply approximately 0.46% of the sample. Sequencing was done on a sample of naive CXCR3- CD8+ T cells from blood. The intended sense of this specimen's cell subset or site label: CD45RO-CCR7+CD27+CD95- naive CD8+ T cells lacking CXCR3 (TNR3-). All receptors come from a human donor in good health. Some clones in this sample may be carry-over from other donors' samples.

This chain uses TRBV4-2 with TRBJ2-7; TCRdb's D call, TRBD2, is unchecked because there is no DNA. The CDR3 runs to 17 residues. CDR1 LGHNA and CDR2 YNFKEQ come from the germline V gene. The CDR3 sequence is CASSQAHRTGPTYEQYF.

This sequence joins TRBV6-2 or TRBV6-3 and TRBJ2-1; the D call of TRBD1 rests on TCRdb alone, since no DNA is present to check it. Germline V gene data show CDR1 as MNHEY and CDR2 as SVGEGT. This CDR3 contains 16 residues. CDR3 protein: CASSYSPQGEYNEQFF.

The V call is TRBV12-3 or TRBV12-4, the J call TRBJ2-2; TCRdb picks TRBD1, but there is no DNA to check that call. CDR3 size: 16 residues. Here the CDR3 reads CASSDQGTGGTGELFF.

This rearrangement joins TRBV7-9 to TRBJ1-1; TCRdb's D call of TRBD1 is untestable without DNA. The CDR3 is made up of 17 amino acids. CDR1 and CDR2 from the germline V gene are SEHNR and FQNEAQ (reference sequence). The CDR3 here is CASSFSGQGPMNTEAFF.

The chain has TRBV12-3 or TRBV12-4 and TRBJ2-5; checking the TCRdb D call of TRBD1 is not possible without DNA. The CDR3 sequence is 13 residues long. CDR3 residues: CASSLMPGETQYF.

V is TRBV6-6 and J is TRBJ2-7. The germline gives CDR1 MNHNY, CDR2 SVGAGI (reference sequence). The CDR3 is 13 amino acids. The CDR3 protein is CASSYGISYEQYF.

The chain uses TRBV2 and TRBJ2-2; the TRBD1 assignment by TCRdb is unverifiable without DNA. CDR1 is SNHLY and CDR2 is FYNNEI in the germline V gene. The CDR3 has 15 amino acids. CDR3 loop: CASSLGQGGTGELFF.

CDR3 amino acids: CASSQGSRGNYGYTF. The J gene is TRBJ1-2, the V gene TRBV14; TCRdb returns TRBD1, unconfirmable since there is no DNA. The CDR3 totals 15 residues. Per germline, CDR1 SGHDN and CDR2 FVKESK.

The chain couples TRBV28 to TRBJ2-1; TCRdb gives TRBD1 as the D gene, but with no DNA this cannot be confirmed. CDR1 and CDR2 (germline): MDHEN, SYDVKM. The CDR3 consists of 15 residues. Here the CDR3 reads CASSLTGLSYNEQFF.

This chain connects TRBV10-3 to TRBJ1-2; lacking DNA, the TRBD1 call made by TCRdb goes unchecked. Per germline, CDR1 ENHRY and CDR2 SYGVKD. The CDR3 covers 14 residues. The chain's CDR3 is CAISEPTGSFGYTF.

The gene calls are TRBV7-8 and TRBJ2-7; TCRdb outputs TRBD1, but without DNA this stays unchecked. This CDR3 is built from 13 residues. Germline-derived CDR1 and CDR2 are SGHVS and FQNEAQ. The CDR3 region is CASSPDSGHEQYF.

This chain uses TRBV7-9 with TRBJ1-1; TCRdb outputs TRBD1, but without DNA this stays unchecked. Per the germline V gene, CDR1 is SEHNR and CDR2 is FQNEAQ (reference sequence). CDR3 length: 15 amino acids. The CDR3 reads CASSPVRGMNTEAFF.

The chain is built from TRBV12-3 or TRBV12-4 and TRBJ2-3; TCRdb's D call of TRBD2 is untestable without DNA. The CDR3 sequence is 11 residues long. This CDR3 reads CASRGMALAYF.

The V gene is TRBV29-1, the J gene TRBJ2-7. Germline values: CDR1 SQVTM, CDR2 ANQGSEA. The CDR3 contains 12 residues. The CDR3 here is CSVEERDYEQYF.

CDR3 sequence: CASSPHREFGEQYF. The V and J genes are TRBV28 and TRBJ2-7; TCRdb returns TRBD1, unconfirmable since there is no DNA. Germline lookup yields CDR1 MDHEN and CDR2 SYDVKM. The CDR3 sequence is 14 residues long.

CDR3 protein: CSVGTTVAKNIQYF. J is TRBJ2-4 and V is TRBV29-1; TCRdb's D gene call, TRBD1, goes unchecked for lack of DNA. Germline assignment: CDR1 SQVTM and CDR2 ANQGSEA. CDR3 size: 14 residues.

The rearrangement joins TRBV29-1 to TRBJ2-2; the D call from TCRdb, TRBD1, cannot be confirmed without DNA. Germline V gene lookup returns CDR1 SQVTM and CDR2 ANQGSEA. The CDR3 consists of 14 residues. CDR3 in amino acids: CSVASGIYTGELFF.

This chain joins TRBV20-1 and TRBJ2-5; TCRdb reports TRBD2, a call that lacks DNA to check it against. Germline V gene lookup returns CDR1 DFQATT and CDR2 SNEGSKA (reference sequence). This CDR3 has 15 amino acids. This CDR3 is CSARAVAGTQETQYF.

V and J are TRBV13 and TRBJ1-5. Per the germline V gene, CDR1 is PRHDT and CDR2 is FYEKMQ (reference sequence). The CDR3 runs to 14 residues. Here the CDR3 reads CASSSGRRNQPQHF.

This chain uses TRBV28 with TRBJ2-1; the D call of TRBD1 rests on TCRdb alone, since no DNA is present to check it. Germline CDR1 MDHEN, CDR2 SYDVKM. This CDR3 is 16 amino acids long. Here the CDR3 reads CASSFPGGSIYNEQFF.

The V call is TRBV27, the J call TRBJ1-1. This CDR3 comprises 13 residues. Germline V gene sequence: CDR1 MNHEY, CDR2 SMNVEV (reference sequence). This chain's CDR3 is CASSLWLNTEAFF.

The CDR3 here is CASSPTDREETQYF. The chain recombines TRBV7-9 with TRBJ2-5; absent DNA, TCRdb's TRBD1 call cannot be checked. In germline, CDR1 is SEHNR, CDR2 FQNEAQ (reference sequence). CDR3 size: 14 residues.

The chain employs TRBV4-1 and TRBJ2-3; the D gene TCRdb calls, TRBD1, cannot be checked with no DNA. The CDR3 extends over 13 amino acids. Germline V gene data show CDR1 as MGHRA and CDR2 as YSYEKL. This chain's CDR3 is CASSRDSPDTQYF.

The chain joins TRBV7-8 to TRBJ2-2; TCRdb picks TRBD2, but there is no DNA to check that call. Looked up from germline, CDR1 is SGHVS and CDR2 is FQNEAQ. The CDR3 is 15 amino acids. The CDR3 is CASSLLAGVTGELFF.

The chain carries TRBV29-1 and TRBJ2-3. The CDR3 runs to 13 residues. CDR1 and CDR2 from the germline V gene are SQVTM and ANQGSEA. CDR3 region: CSVVFGSPDTQYF.

V gene TRBV19 combines with J gene TRBJ2-1; the TRBD1 assignment by TCRdb is unverifiable without DNA. Germline CDR1 and CDR2: LNHDA and SQIVND (reference sequence). CDR3 length equals 17 residues. CDR3: CASSIAGAGNSYNEQFF.

V and J are TRBV28 and TRBJ1-1. The CDR3 has 14 residues. Germline loops: CDR1 MDHEN, CDR2 SYDVKM. This CDR3 reads CASSFIQPKGEAFF.